This TCR beta chain was identified in a study of cytomegalovirus exposure and HLA in healthy donors. Notes on the study in general: Many donors carried some public TCRs, although rarity characterized most TCR sequences.

PCR used 60 Vbeta primers and 13 Jbeta primers. The data were produced by immunoSEQ multiplex PCR, yet TCRdb's version contains in-frame clones alone and is incomplete. The sample contains approximately 190,000 clones, roughly 80% of which appear only once. CDR3 length: 14 residues. CDR1 SGHRS and CDR2 YFSETQ come from the germline V gene. V lost 1 base and J 6 bases, leaving 10 bases between the germline ends. This clone was counted only a few times. No antigen is known for it. This clonotype was obtained from a woman in her 50s in good health and CMV-seropositive. Sequenced input: PBMCs. The chain combines TRBV5-1 with TRBJ2-2; no clear D gene. The chain's CDR3 is CASSLSASAGELFF. CDR3 DNA: TGCGCCAGCAGCTTGTCCGCCTCGGCCGGGGAGCTGTTTTTT.